The rows below give T cell receptor beta chains drawn from one sample of a study of vaccination and CD4 T cells after COVID-19. These receptors lack a known antigen. TCRdb ran MiXCR on the PCR reads and lists one entry per CDR3 protein. This table holds under 9,500 distinct CDR3 sequences, 55% to 60% found once. Sequencing input: CD4+ T cells from blood, cultured in vitro. The receptors originated from a human donor who had recovered from COVID-19. The CDR3 runs from the conserved cysteine through the conserved F or W. D genes are given only for firm matches. Size values are once, few and many counts, or a class for expanded clones, and some rows have none.

d_call | clone_size | j_call | v_call | cdr3_aa | cdr3_nt
. | . | TRBJ2-7 | TRBV27 | CASRERGGDHEQYF | TGTGCCAGCAGGGAAAGGGGGGGCGACCACGAGCAGTACTTC
. | once | TRBJ2-2 | TRBV19 | CASSIDRPKRESGELFF | TGTGCCAGTAGTATAGATCGCCCCAAAAGGGAGTCCGGGGAGCTGTTTTTT
TRBD2 | once | TRBJ2-1 | TRBV20-1 | CSARVHLSSGAYNEQFF | TGCAGTGCTAGAGTCCACCTCTCTAGCGGGGCCTACAATGAGCAGTTCTTC
TRBD1 | medium-sized | TRBJ1-2 | TRBV20-1 | CSASGQGVDGYTF | TGCAGTGCTAGCGGACAGGGAGTGGATGGCTACACCTTC
. | . | TRBJ1-1 | TRBV6-5 | CASSLSTGNTEAFF | TGTGCCAGCAGTTTATCGACAGGGAACACTGAAGCTTTCTTT
. | . | TRBJ1-6 | TRBV6-5 | CASSYSSGSPLHF | TGTGCCAGCAGTTACTCGTCGGGTTCACCCCTCCACTTT
TRBD1 | . | TRBJ1-2 | TRBV11-2 | CASSSLRDRGRVWYGYTF | TGTGCCAGCAGCTCCCTCCGGGACAGGGGGCGGGTCTGGTATGGCTACACCTTC
. | . | TRBJ2-5 | TRBV4-3 | CASSQAQSGRETQYF | TGCGCCAGCAGCCAAGCCCAGTCGGGTAGAGAGACCCAGTACTTC
TRBD1 | few | TRBJ1-1 | TRBV11-2 | CASSSPQGVGTEAFF | TGTGCCAGCAGCTCCCCACAGGGGGTTGGGACTGAAGCTTTCTTT
. | . | TRBJ2-5 | TRBV3-1 | CASSPRGETQYF | TGTGCCAGCAGCCCTCGTGGGGAGACCCAGTACTTC
. | . | TRBJ2-2 | TRBV11-3 | CASSETVNTGELFF | TGTGCCAGCAGCGAGACAGTGAACACCGGGGAGCTGTTTTTT
. | few | TRBJ1-2 | TRBV6-5 | CASSYSSGSNYGYTF | TGTGCCAGCAGTTACTCATCAGGGTCTAACTATGGCTACACCTTC
TRBD1 | . | TRBJ1-1 | TRBV6-2/TRBV6-3 | CASSYIGQASAFF | TGTGCCAGCAGTTACATCGGACAGGCTTCGGCTTTCTTT
. | . | TRBJ1-6 | TRBV4-2 | CASSQDQGNSPLHF | TGTGCCAGCAGCCAAGATCAAGGGAATTCACCCCTCCACTTT
TRBD2 | few | TRBJ2-3 | TRBV6-1 | CASKGLAGRDTQYF | TGTGCCAGCAAGGGCCTAGCGGGGAGAGATACGCAGTATTTT
TRBD2 | . | TRBJ2-1 | TRBV27 | CASSNRGTSGRGEQFF | TGTGCCAGCAGTAACCGAGGGACTAGCGGGAGGGGTGAGCAGTTCTTC
TRBD1 | . | TRBJ1-5 | TRBV6-1 | CASTSTGGNQPQHF | TGTGCCAGCACTTCGACAGGGGGCAATCAGCCCCAGCATTTT
TRBD1 | . | TRBJ1-1 | TRBV11-3 | CASSLDRDRGVEAFF | TGTGCCAGCAGCTTAGATAGGGACAGGGGAGTTGAAGCTTTCTTT
. | . | TRBJ1-2 | TRBV20-1 | CSANQRGVYGYTF | TGCAGTGCTAACCAACGGGGGGTCTATGGCTACACCTTC
. | few | TRBJ1-2 | TRBV20-1 | CSVFAPSGYTF | TGCAGTGTATTTGCCCCCAGTGGCTACACCTTC
. | . | TRBJ1-5 | TRBV6-4 | CASRPGQSNQPQHF | TGTGCCAGCAGGCCGGGACAAAGCAATCAGCCCCAGCATTTT
. | . | TRBJ1-1 | TRBV18 | CASFTGRNTEAFF | TGTGCCAGCTTCACTGGTCGGAACACTGAAGCTTTCTTT
TRBD2 | . | TRBJ2-5 | TRBV20-1 | CSAYFRGGEKTQYF | TGCAGTGCATACTTTCGGGGGGGCGAAAAGACCCAGTACTTC
. | . | TRBJ1-2 | TRBV27 | CASSFRGQEGYGYTF | TGTGCCAGCAGTTTTCGTGGACAAGAAGGTTATGGCTACACCTTC
. | large | TRBJ2-3 | TRBV7-9 | CASTPGSTDTQYF | TGTGCCAGCACCCCGGGTAGCACAGATACGCAGTATTTT
TRBD1 | . | TRBJ2-7 | TRBV29-1 | CSVGQTGEQYF | TGCAGCGTCGGTCAGACAGGGGAACAGTACTTC
. | few | TRBJ1-5 | TRBV7-2 | CASSFSPNQPQHF | TGTGCCAGCAGCTTTTCACCCAATCAGCCCCAGCATTTT
. | once | TRBJ2-3 | TRBV24-1 | CATRAQGESSTDTQYF | TGTGCCACCAGGGCACAGGGAGAGTCTAGCACAGATACGCAGTATTTT
. | . | TRBJ2-3 | TRBV11-2 | CASSLGLYQADTQYF | TGTGCCAGCAGCTTAGGACTATATCAGGCAGATACGCAGTATTTT
. | . | TRBJ2-2 | TRBV10-3 | CAISSGASSTGELFF | TGTGCCATCAGTTCAGGGGCTAGCAGCACCGGGGAGCTGTTTTTT
TRBD1 | . | TRBJ1-2 | TRBV12-3/TRBV12-4 | CASRSGQRYGYTF | TGTGCCAGCAGGTCGGGACAGAGATATGGCTACACCTTC
TRBD1 | once | TRBJ2-5 | TRBV12-3/TRBV12-4 | CASDDRVGQTQYF | TGTGCCAGCGATGACAGGGTCGGTCAGACCCAGTACTTC
. | . | TRBJ1-2 | TRBV11-2 | CASSQSTGNYGYTF | TGTGCCAGCAGCCAGTCTACAGGGAACTATGGCTACACCTTC
. | . | TRBJ1-2 | TRBV18 | CASSQYRTAEGGYTF | TGTGCCAGCTCCCAATATCGGACAGCAGAGGGTGGCTACACCTTC
. | . | TRBJ2-3 | TRBV4-1 | CASSPQNGVTDTQYF | TGCGCCAGCAGCCCTCAGAACGGAGTCACAGATACGCAGTATTTT
TRBD1 | . | TRBJ1-2 | TRBV25-1 | CASSDRDRGYYGYTF | TGTGCCAGCAGTGACCGGGACAGGGGATACTATGGCTACACCTTC
. | . | TRBJ1-5 | TRBV7-8 | CASSLGQGSNQPQHF | TGTGCCAGCAGCTTAGGTCAGGGTAGCAATCAGCCCCAGCATTTT
. | once | TRBJ2-7 | TRBV21-1 | CASSEKSAGTNYEQYF | TGTGCCAGCAGCGAAAAAAGCGCCGGGACAAACTACGAGCAGTACTTC
. | . | TRBJ2-5 | TRBV7-8 | CASSPLRTRAQYF | TGTGCCAGCAGCCCGCTTAGGACCCGGGCCCAGTACTTC
. | large | TRBJ2-3 | TRBV7-9 | CASSFNFRDGSTDTQYF | TGTGCCAGCAGCTTTAATTTCCGGGACGGAAGCACAGATACGCAGTATTTT
TRBD1 | few | TRBJ2-1 | TRBV28 | CASSSWDSSYNEQFF | TGTGCCAGCAGTTCGTGGGACAGCTCCTACAATGAGCAGTTCTTC
TRBD1 | . | TRBJ1-1 | TRBV10-3 | CAISEGRQGGTEAFF | TGTGCCATCAGTGAGGGGAGACAGGGAGGTACTGAAGCTTTCTTT
TRBD2 | few | TRBJ2-1 | TRBV20-1 | CSAREGSLAGANEQFF | TGCAGTGCTAGAGAAGGATCGCTAGCGGGGGCGAATGAGCAGTTCTTC
. | few | TRBJ2-7 | TRBV2 | CASSGSSDHSYEQYF | TGTGCCAGCAGTGGAAGTAGCGATCACTCCTACGAGCAGTACTTC
. | . | TRBJ1-1 | TRBV10-2 | CASRASNTEAFF | TGCGCCAGCAGGGCCTCGAACACTGAAGCTTTCTTT
TRBD1 | . | TRBJ1-1 | TRBV15 | CATRTGLSKNTEAFF | TGTGCCACCAGGACAGGGCTATCCAAAAACACTGAAGCTTTCTTT
TRBD1 | few | TRBJ1-3 | TRBV15 | CATSRGTDRNTIYF | TGTGCCACCAGCAGGGGGACAGACAGAAACACCATATATTTT
. | few | TRBJ2-4 | TRBV6-5 | CASSYSNGGKNIQYF | TGTGCCAGCAGTTACTCGAACGGGGGCAAAAACATTCAGTACTTC
. | few | TRBJ1-5 | TRBV29-1 | CSVTGLQPQHF | TGCAGCGTTACAGGGCTTCAGCCCCAGCATTTT
. | . | TRBJ1-5 | TRBV20-1 | CSARVQGSDQPQHF | TGCAGTGCTAGAGTGCAGGGTTCCGATCAGCCCCAGCATTTT
TRBD1 | . | TRBJ2-1 | TRBV7-2 | CASSLSTGQYNEQFF | TGTGCCAGCAGCCTATCGACAGGGCAATACAATGAGCAGTTCTTC
TRBD1 | . | TRBJ1-2 | TRBV6-1 | CASRRNRGPGYTF | TGTGCCAGCAGAAGAAACAGGGGTCCTGGCTACACCTTC
. | . | TRBJ2-5 | TRBV19 | CASSIIASLSIQETQYF | TGTGCCAGTAGTATAATAGCGTCTCTTTCCATCCAAGAGACCCAGTACTTC
. | few | TRBJ2-7 | TRBV2 | CASKRTKVSEQYF | TGTGCCAGCAAAAGGACAAAGGTGTCCGAGCAGTACTTC
TRBD1 | few | TRBJ1-5 | TRBV2 | CATRVDRVGQPQHF | TGTGCCACTCGAGTGGACAGGGTTGGCCAGCCCCAGCATTTT
. | . | TRBJ2-7 | TRBV11-2 | CASSTGGGSYEQYF | TGTGCCAGCAGCACGGGGGGCGGGTCCTACGAGCAGTACTTC
TRBD1 | . | TRBJ1-1 | TRBV6-1 | CASSDTGTGGGTEAFF | TGTGCCAGCAGTGACACCGGGACAGGGGGGGGGACTGAAGCTTTCTTT